The 30 T cell receptor beta chains presented below share a single source sample, sequenced in a study of T cells in Graves' hyperthyroidism and ophthalmopathy. Using RNA transcripts as the source, TCR beta CDR3 regions were amplified. The study used the HTBI primer set for a first-round RT-PCR of the TCR CDR3. From the multiplex PCR reads, TCRdb called clonotypes with MiXCR, one entry per CDR3 protein. This repertoire shows about 740,000 distinct CDR3 sequences, around 15% found once; its top ten account for 10%. Sequenced input: blood. Every receptor here comes from a woman between 18 and 29 years old with Graves' hyperthyroidism.

This clonotype was detected only a few times. The chain recombines TRBV10-3 with TRBJ2-1, with 7 positions matching TRBD2. The V and J ends lost 10 bases and 8 bases, in that order; junction bases with no gene match: 11. Germline CDR1 is ENHRY and CDR2 is SYGVKD. This CDR3 contains 13 residues. The CDR3 protein is CATRDTGGDEQFF. In DNA, the CDR3 is TGTGCCACACGGGATACGGGAGGAGATGAGCAGTTCTTC.

As for this clonotype: A much more abundant neighbour one base away suggests this may be a read error. The chain is built from TRBV2 and TRBJ2-2; TRBD2 is a possible D gene (7 bases). Germline V gives CDR1 SNHLY, CDR2 FYNNEI. Trimming left V 1 base short and J 7 bases short, with 10 bases between. This CDR3 spans 14 amino acids. CDR3: CASSEEGGGGELFF. The CDR3 DNA reads as TGTGCCAGCAGTGAAGAGGGGGGGGGCGGGGAGCTGTTTTTT. The whole variable domain, remainder taken from reference TRBV2 and TRBJ2-2, is EPEVTQTPSHQVTQMGQEVILRCVPISNHLYFYWYRQILGQKVEFLVSFYNNEISEKSEIFDDQFSVERPDGSNFTLKIRSTKLEDSAMYFCASSEEGGGGELFFGEGSRLTVL.

The chain is built from TRBV29-1 and TRBJ2-1; D ambiguous. V shed 2 bases and J shed 9 bases, with 11 bases lying between them. The CDR3 sequence is 12 residues long. Per the germline V gene, CDR1 is SQVTM and CDR2 is ANQGSEA. The CDR3 region has the DNA TGCAGCGTTGAAATCGGTAGGGCTGAGCAGTTCTTC. It specifies CSVEIGRAEQFF.

This clonotype was observed a few times. V gene TRBV6-5 combines with J gene TRBJ2-4; D ambiguous. Germline CDR1 and CDR2: MNHEY and SVGAGI. The CDR3 runs to 14 residues. Trimming shortened V by 0 bases and J by 4 bases, and 7 bases separated the two germline ends. The CDR3 protein is CASSYSLGKNIQYF. The CDR3 DNA follows: TGTGCCAGCAGTTACTCCCTAGGGAAAAACATTCAGTACTTC.

The V gene is TRBV28, the J gene TRBJ1-2; D unresolved. The V end lost 6 bases, the J end lost 4 bases, and 15 bases lay between the germline ends. The CDR3 extends over 14 amino acids. Germline CDR1 reads MDHEN; CDR2 reads SYDVKM. In DNA form, the CDR3 reads TGTGCCAGCAGCTCCCTTGACAACTTCTATGGCTACACCTTC. Translating gives CASSSLDNFYGYTF.

The chain joins TRBV9 to TRBJ2-5; tentative D call: TRBD2 (5 bases). CDR3 length: 13 residues. The germline V and J ends were trimmed by 0 bases and 6 bases, with 9 bases remaining between them. Germline values: CDR1 SGDLS, CDR2 YYNGEE. CDR3 in amino acids: CASSVASGKTQYF. The CDR3 nucleotides read TGTGCCAGCAGCGTAGCTTCGGGGAAGACCCAGTACTTC. The whole variable domain, filled in from reference TRBV9 and TRBJ2-5, reads DSGVTQTPKHLITATGQRVTLRCSPRSGDLSVYWYQQSLDQGLQFLIQYYNGEERAKGNILERFSAQQFPDLHSELNLSSLELGDSALYFCASSVASGKTQYFGPGTRLLVL.

This clonotype was counted many times. V gene TRBV12-3 or TRBV12-4 combines with J gene TRBJ2-5; 9 bases align to TRBD2. V was clipped by 3 bases and J by 0 bases; unmatched bases: 8. The CDR3 contains 17 residues. This CDR3 reads CASSFGSRLADQETQYF. The CDR3, as DNA: TGTGCCAGCAGTTTCGGGTCCCGACTAGCGGACCAAGAGACCCAGTACTTC.

V usage is TRBV19 and J usage is TRBJ1-2, with TRBD1 identical over 9 bases. J lost 8 bases, V lost 3 bases, and 10 bases had no gene match. The CDR3 extends over 15 amino acids. Germline lookup yields CDR1 LNHDA and CDR2 SQIVND (reference sequence). CDR3 sequence reads: CASSMGQGFIFGYTF. The CDR3 DNA reads TGTGCCAGTAGTATGGGACAGGGTTTTATCTTCGGCTACACCTTC.

J is TRBJ2-1 and V is TRBV7-9, with 11 bases that match TRBD2. This CDR3 comprises 16 residues. The germline CDR1 and CDR2 sequences are SEHNR and FQNEAQ (reference sequence). The V and J ends lost 4 bases and 2 bases, in that order; junction bases with no gene match: 4. The CDR3 sequence: CASSSPGLAAYNEQFF. The DNA of the CDR3 is TGTGCCAGCAGCTCACCGGGACTAGCGGCCTACAATGAGCAGTTCTTC.

Of note for this clonotype: At one end the junction does not follow the germline gene, possibly because of a read error. This chain connects TRBV6-2 or TRBV6-3 to TRBJ1-5; D might be TRBD1 (5 bases). The CDR3 has 13 amino acids. Germline lookup yields CDR1 MNHEY and CDR2 SVGEGT. CDR3 loop: CTSSSQGWEPQHF. The CDR3 DNA reads as TGTACCAGCAGTTCGCAGGGATGGGAGCCCCAGCATTTT.

This clonotype showed up just a few times. The chain uses TRBV20-1 and TRBJ2-1; no firm D call. CDR3 length equals 14 residues. In germline, CDR1 is DFQATT, CDR2 SNEGSKA (reference sequence). V gave up 2 bases and J gave up 4 bases, with 12 bases separating them. The CDR3 loop is CSARSPARYNEQFF. CDR3 bases: TGCAGTGCTAGATCCCCCGCCCGGTACAATGAGCAGTTCTTC.

This clonotype appeared many times. The gene calls are TRBV19 and TRBJ1-1, with D uncertain. V was cut by 5 bases and J by 4 bases, with 14 bases left in between. The CDR3 sequence is 14 residues long. CDR1 and CDR2 (germline): LNHDA, SQIVND (reference sequence). Written as DNA, the CDR3 is TGTGCCAGTAGTCCCCGACCCGAGGGCACTGAAGCTTTCTTT. Its translation: CASSPRPEGTEAFF.

This clonotype was counted between two and nine times. The chain recombines TRBV5-6 with TRBJ2-7; D possibly corresponds to TRBD1 (5 bases). CDR1 and CDR2 (germline): SGHDT, YYEEEE. This CDR3 spans 13 amino acids. V was trimmed by 2 bases and J by 3 bases, leaving 9 bases between them. This CDR3 reads CASSFRTNYEQYF. The CDR3 DNA reads as TGTGCCAGCAGCTTCAGGACAAACTACGAGCAGTACTTC.

V usage is TRBV6-5 and J usage is TRBJ2-6; D is uncertain. CDR1 is MNHEY and CDR2 is SVGAGI in the germline V gene. The CDR3 spans 16 residues. The V and J ends lost 2 bases and 0 bases respectively, with 8 bases between them. CDR3 residues: CASSYHSTSGANVLTF. The CDR3, as DNA: TGTGCCAGCAGTTACCACAGTACCTCTGGGGCCAACGTCCTGACTTTC.

The genes are TRBV7-9 and TRBJ2-3; TRBD2 agrees at 9 bases. The CDR3 runs 18 residues. V was clipped by 3 bases and J by 0 bases; unmatched bases: 10. Germline CDR1 is SEHNR and CDR2 is FQNEAQ (reference sequence). CDR3 in amino acids: CASSLTSGGGASTDTQYF. The CDR3 DNA is TGTGCCAGCAGCTTGACTAGCGGAGGTGGAGCTAGCACAGATACGCAGTATTTT.

The V gene is TRBV20-1, the J gene TRBJ1-1, with D perhaps matching TRBD1 (6 bases). The CDR3 loop spans 12 amino acids. The germline CDR1 and CDR2 sequences are DFQATT and SNEGSKA (reference sequence). Trimming took 1 base from V and 11 from J, leaving 14 bases between them. CDR3 sequence: CSARVQGWGAFF. CDR3 nucleotide sequence: TGCAGTGCTAGAGTACAGGGTTGGGGCGCTTTCTTT.

This clonotype was found a few times. The genes are TRBV6-1 and TRBJ1-3; D not resolved. Germline CDR1 and CDR2: MNHNS and SASEGT. Trimming left V 7 bases short and J 0 bases short, with 13 bases between. The CDR3 is 15 amino acids. Here the CDR3 reads CASTSLSRSGNTIYF. CDR3 bases: TGTGCCAGCACGTCACTGAGCCGCTCTGGAAACACCATATATTTT.

The sample holds many counts of this clonotype. The chain recombines TRBV12-3 or TRBV12-4 with TRBJ1-3; TRBD1 matches at 11 bases. V lost 7 bases to trimming and J lost 8 bases; unmatched junction nucleotides: 7. The CDR3 contains 14 residues. CDR3 DNA: TGTGCCAGCACCAGGACAGGGGGCTTGGACACCATATATTTT. Amino acids: CASTRTGGLDTIYF.

This clonotype appeared many times. The CDR3 bases are TGTGCCAGCAGCCACCAGGGGTACACTGAAGCTTTCTTT. This gives the protein CASSHQGYTEAFF. This chain joins TRBV13 and TRBJ1-1, with D perhaps TRBD1 (6 bases). The CDR3 consists of 13 residues. Germline assignment: CDR1 PRHDT and CDR2 FYEKMQ (reference sequence). With 5 bases removed from V and 3 bases from J, the gap between germline ends came to 10 bases. Full variable domain (missing parts from reference TRBV13 and TRBJ1-1): AAGVIQSPRHLIKEKRETATLKCYPIPRHDTVYWYQQGPGQDPQFLISFYEKMQSDKGSIPDRFSAQQFSDYHSELNMSSLELGDSALYFCASSHQGYTEAFFGQGTRLTVV.

This clonotype was counted at least ten times. J is TRBJ1-2 and V is TRBV30, with 9 bases identical to TRBD1. The V segment lost 0 bases and the J segment 8 bases; nucleotides outside the gene matches: 1. Germline values: CDR1 GTSNPN, CDR2 SVGIG (reference sequence). The CDR3 spans 12 residues. CDR3 sequence: CAWSVDRGGYTF. The CDR3 nucleotides are TGTGCCTGGAGTGTGGACAGGGGCGGCTACACCTTC.

The chain is built from TRBV9 and TRBJ2-2; 8 bases align to TRBD2. V was pared by 0 bases and J by 5 bases, with 6 bases of the junction left unmatched. Germline lookup yields CDR1 SGDLS and CDR2 YYNGEE. There are 16 residues in the CDR3. CDR3: CASSVVSGSSTGELFF. The CDR3 coding sequence is TGTGCCAGCAGCGTAGTGAGCGGGAGCTCTACCGGGGAGCTGTTTTTT.

This chain connects TRBV4-1 to TRBJ2-2, with 12 bases matching TRBD2. Germline V gene data show CDR1 as MGHRA and CDR2 as YSYEKL. V shed 0 bases, J shed 5 bases, and the junction held 7 bases outside the gene matches. The length of the CDR3 is 18 residues. The CDR3 region is CASSQEGGLAGRTGELFF. In nucleotides, the CDR3 is TGCGCCAGCAGCCAAGAGGGGGGACTAGCGGGTCGAACCGGGGAGCTGTTTTTT.

This clonotype was seen at least ten times. This sequence joins TRBV7-2 and TRBJ2-2; 15 nucleotides line up with TRBD2. J was trimmed by 5 bases and V by 5 bases; bases with no gene match: 6. The CDR3 spans 17 residues. The germline gives CDR1 SGHTA, CDR2 FQGNSA. The CDR3 nucleotides are TGTGCCAGCAGCCTGGGACTAGCGGGAGGATATACCGGGGAGCTGTTTTTT. This translates into CASSLGLAGGYTGELFF.

This clonotype was seen many times. This chain links TRBV12-3 or TRBV12-4 with TRBJ2-2; D unclear. Trimming left V 7 bases short and J 3 bases short, with 15 bases between. This CDR3 spans 15 amino acids. CDR3 loop: CASNPTRQHTGELFF. CDR3 in DNA: TGTGCCAGCAACCCAACGCGGCAGCACACCGGGGAGCTGTTTTTT.

This clonotype was picked up many times. The rearrangement joins TRBV28 to TRBJ2-7; possible D gene TRBD1, 5 bases. Per germline, CDR1 MDHEN and CDR2 SYDVKM. The ends were cut back, 6 bases at V and 3 bases at J, with 12 bases in the middle. This CDR3 is built from 13 residues. CDR3 bases: TGTGCCAGCAGCAGACAGCTACACTACGAGCAGTACTTC. Its protein is CASSRQLHYEQYF.

This clonotype was recorded at least ten times. The chain recombines TRBV28 with TRBJ2-7, with 9 bases matching TRBD1. This CDR3 is built from 18 residues. The germline V gene has CDR1 MDHEN and CDR2 SYDVKM. V shed 2 bases, J shed 4 bases, and the junction held 15 bases outside the gene matches. The DNA of the CDR3 is TGTGCCAGCAGTTTACCGCCCGCCCTGGGACAGGGACTATACGAGCAGTACTTC. Its translation: CASSLPPALGQGLYEQYF. Supplemented by reference TRBV28 and TRBJ2-7, the full variable domain reads DVKVTQSSRYLVKRTGEKVFLECVQDMDHENMFWYRQDPGLGLRLIYFSYDVKMKEKGDIPEGYSVSREKKERFSLILESASTNQTSMYLCASSLPPALGQGLYEQYFGPGTRLTVT.

This clonotype has a handful of counts. This sequence joins TRBV20-1 and TRBJ2-5; a possible D gene is TRBD2 (5 bases). The CDR3 has 15 amino acids. The germline V gene has CDR1 DFQATT and CDR2 SNEGSKA (reference sequence). V was trimmed by 0 bases and J by 2 bases, leaving 13 bases between them. CDR3 bases: TGCAGTGCTAGAGATTCGGGAACGGTTCAAGAGACCCAGTACTTC. Translating it yields CSARDSGTVQETQYF.

This clonotype was detected many times. The CDR3 loop is CASGTGIRGYEQYF. As DNA, the CDR3 is TGTGCCAGCGGTACAGGGATAAGGGGCTACGAGCAGTACTTC. V and J are TRBV12-3 or TRBV12-4 and TRBJ2-7; maybe TRBD1 (6 bases). The CDR3 spans 14 residues. V shed 8 bases and J shed 3 bases, with 17 bases lying between them.

This clonotype was observed at least ten times. The rearrangement uses TRBV20-1 and TRBJ2-7; the match to TRBD1 covers 8 bases. Germline CDR1 reads DFQATT; CDR2 reads SNEGSKA (reference sequence). V lost 5 bases, J lost 9 bases, and 18 bases stayed unmatched. The CDR3 runs 15 residues. As DNA, the CDR3 is TGCAGTGCTTCGTCCGGGGTGCAGGGGGCGAATAGGCAGTACTTC. It codes for CSASSGVQGANRQYF.

In its sample, this clonotype was seen a few times. This rearrangement joins TRBV30 to TRBJ2-3; TRBD2 matches 10 bases. The CDR3 contains 13 residues. The V and J ends lost 4 bases and 3 bases, in that order; junction bases with no gene match: 1. The germline CDR1 and CDR2 sequences are GTSNPN and SVGIG (reference sequence). CDR3 protein: CAWTSGRTDTQYF. In DNA form, the CDR3 reads TGTGCCTGGACTAGCGGGAGAACAGATACGCAGTATTTT.